Listed below are T cell receptor beta chains from one sample, sequenced in a study of blood T cell repertoires in COVID-19. Libraries were prepared by immunoSEQ multiplex PCR; TCRdb keeps only in-frame clonotypes and omits some of them. The data show some 120,000 clones, under 95% seen once. The source material was peripheral blood. All receptors derive from a man aged 55 to 70 with COVID-19, enrolled during active disease. Both conserved end residues are trimmed from each CDR3.

CDR3aa	v_gene	j_gene	len
ASRPLAGELF	TRBV28	TRBJ2-2	10
SVNIQGATNEKLF	TRBV29-1	TRBJ1-4	13
ASSLTGGETQY	TRBV5-8	TRBJ2-5	11
ASSLNSMNTEAF	TRBV5-1	TRBJ1-1	12
ASSSRTGLKDEQF	TRBV28	TRBJ2-1	13
AISAGRGGYT	TRBV10-3	TRBJ1-2	10
ASSLRTGGAEGYT	TRBV5-1	TRBJ1-2	13
ASSATTRNEKLF	TRBV27	TRBJ1-4	12
ASSKPGSSSTGELF	TRBV5-1	TRBJ2-2	14
ASSLLEGTQY	TRBV7-9	TRBJ2-5	10
ASSERLTGTEAF	TRBV10-1	TRBJ1-1	12
ASSSMEGLAEVPGELF	TRBV7-8	TRBJ2-2	16
ASSEAYRAAGYNSPLH	TRBV6-1	TRBJ1-6	16
ASSATRGNTGELF	TRBV5-1	TRBJ2-2	13
SYFSRNTIY	TRBV29-1	TRBJ1-3	9
ASSFGTDSNQPQH	TRBV3-1/TRBV3-2	TRBJ1-5	13
ASSRTGPYNEQF	TRBV19	TRBJ2-1	12
ASSFGTGDHNEQF	TRBV6-5	TRBJ2-1	13
ATGERQGGY	TRBV10-2	TRBJ2-7	9